One and the same sample provided the 18 T cell receptor beta chains below, sequenced in a study of cytomegalovirus exposure and HLA in healthy donors. Researchers ran the PCR with 60 Vbeta and 13 Jbeta primers. Sequencing was performed with immunoSEQ multiplex PCR; in TCRdb, only in-frame clones are kept and a portion is missing. The sample shows about 55,000 clones, and over 9% sits with its ten largest clones. Sequenced input: PBMCs. The receptors were gathered from a woman aged 60-75 years in good health and CMV-seropositive.

This chain uses TRBV15 with TRBJ2-7, with TRBD1 identical over 10 bases. The CDR3 has 16 residues. Germline V gene data show CDR1 as LNHNV and CDR2 as YYDKDF (reference sequence). The V and J ends lost 1 base and 3 bases, in that order; junction bases with no gene match: 6. CDR3 DNA sequence: TGTGCCACCAGCAGAGGCGGGACAGGGGCCCTCTACGAGCAGTACTTC. Its translation: CATSRGGTGALYEQYF.

The V and J genes are TRBV18 and TRBJ2-7, with D tentatively TRBD1 (6 bases). The germline V gene has CDR1 KGHSH and CDR2 LQKENI. There are 16 residues in the CDR3. Trimming took 0 bases from V and 4 from J, leaving 16 bases between them. DNA of the CDR3: TGTGCCAGCTCACCACCAATACAGGGTAGTGTATACGAGCAGTACTTC. As protein: CASSPPIQGSVYEQYF.

This chain links TRBV5-4 with TRBJ2-3; 8 nucleotides line up with TRBD2. The CDR3 runs 15 residues. Germline values: CDR1 SGHNT, CDR2 YYREEE (reference sequence). The ends lost 4 bases at V and 0 bases at J; junction bases unmatched: 4. The CDR3 protein is CASSPSGGSTDTQYF. CDR3 DNA sequence: TGTGCCAGCAGCCCCTCGGGGGGGAGCACAGATACGCAGTATTTT.

The chain combines TRBV27 with TRBJ1-2; 7 bases agree with TRBD1. Germline-derived CDR1 and CDR2 are MNHEY and SMNVEV (reference sequence). V dropped 4 bases and J dropped 4; count of bases not matched to a gene: 9. CDR3 size: 15 residues. As DNA, the CDR3 is TGTGCCAGCAGTTCGGGACAGCCAGGCGTCTATGGCTACACCTTC. Protein sequence: CASSSGQPGVYGYTF.

This sequence joins TRBV11-2 and TRBJ2-2; maybe TRBD1 (6 bases). The germline V gene encodes CDR1 SGHAT and CDR2 FQNNGV. This CDR3 is built from 17 residues. Trimming stripped 6 bases from V and 1 base from J, with 18 bases between. The CDR3 protein is CASRPWGTGLNTGELFF. CDR3 nucleotides: TGTGCCAGCAGGCCCTGGGGAACAGGGCTGAACACCGGGGAGCTGTTTTTT.

The chain couples TRBV9 to TRBJ2-7; D perhaps matches TRBD2 (5 bases). From germline, CDR1 is SGDLS and CDR2 YYNGEE. The CDR3 extends over 16 amino acids. V was shortened by 5 bases and J by 4 bases, with 22 bases between the two germline ends. The CDR3 sequence is CASRRVLIKMVYEQYF. CDR3 nucleotide sequence: TGTGCCAGCAGGCGGGTACTGATTAAAATGGTTTACGAGCAGTACTTC.

The chain links TRBV19 to TRBJ1-1; D remains unclear. The CDR3 has 13 residues. Germline V gives CDR1 LNHDA, CDR2 SQIVND (reference sequence). The V and J ends lost 5 bases and 3 bases respectively, with 10 bases between them. CDR3 in amino acids: CASSVGEDTEAFF. CDR3 DNA: TGTGCCAGTAGTGTGGGAGAGGACACTGAAGCTTTCTTT.

This sequence joins TRBV4-3 and TRBJ2-5; 10 nucleotides agree with TRBD2. The germline gives CDR1 LGHNA, CDR2 YSLEER. This CDR3 has 16 amino acids. V lost 6 bases to trimming and J lost 0 bases; unmatched junction nucleotides: 7. The CDR3 bases are TGCGCCAGCAGTCGACTAGCGGGCGCGTACCAAGAGACCCAGTACTTC. Its translation is CASSRLAGAYQETQYF.

The chain has TRBV28 and TRBJ1-6; 7 nucleotides agree with TRBD1. Germline V lookup: CDR1 MDHEN, CDR2 SYDVKM. The CDR3 contains 14 residues. Trimming removed 6 bases from V and 10 bases from J; junction bases left unmatched: 9. The CDR3 sequence is CASSLERGHSPLHF. The CDR3 nucleotides read TGTGCCAGCAGCCTCGAAAGGGGGCACTCACCCCTCCACTTT.

This chain joins TRBV2 and TRBJ1-5, with 9 positions matching TRBD1. The CDR3 consists of 16 residues. The ends lost 8 bases at V and 2 bases at J; junction bases unmatched: 10. Germline V gene data show CDR1 as SNHLY and CDR2 as FYNNEI. The CDR3 nucleotides read TGTGCCAGCGCAAACAGGGGGCTAAATGGCAATCAGCCCCAGCATTTT. This sequence encodes CASANRGLNGNQPQHF.

The chain employs TRBV5-1 and TRBJ2-2; a possible D gene is TRBD1 (6 bases). Germline V gene sequence: CDR1 SGHRS, CDR2 YFSETQ. Deletions cut 5 bases from V and 1 base from J, with 9 bases between. The CDR3 totals 14 residues. The CDR3 spells CASRKGQNTGELFF. The CDR3, as DNA: TGCGCCAGCAGGAAGGGACAGAACACCGGGGAGCTGTTTTTT.

CDR3 sequence: CASSYTYGTPNYEQYF. As DNA, the CDR3 is TGTGCCAGCAGTTACACCTACGGGACACCCAACTACGAGCAGTACTTC. The chain joins TRBV6-5 to TRBJ2-7; possibly TRBD1 for D (6 bases). The CDR3 loop spans 16 amino acids. V gave up 2 bases and J gave up 3 bases, with 17 bases separating them. Germline CDR1 MNHEY, CDR2 SVGAGI.

V usage is TRBV5-1 and J usage is TRBJ2-7; 7 positions match TRBD1. CDR1 and CDR2 from the germline V gene are SGHRS and YFSETQ. The V and J ends lost 2 bases and 2 bases, in that order; junction bases with no gene match: 1. The CDR3 is made up of 13 amino acids. In nucleotides, the CDR3 is TGCGCCAGCAGCTTCCAGGGGGCCTACGAGCAGTACTTC. Translation gives CASSFQGAYEQYF.

The chain couples TRBV4-2 to TRBJ1-2, with 8 bases that match TRBD1. Germline V CDR1 and CDR2: LGHNA, YNFKEQ. With V trimmed by 4 bases and J by 8 bases, 12 bases remained unmatched. The CDR3 runs 15 residues. The CDR3 loop is CASSPWGQESGGYTF. CDR3 sequence (DNA): TGTGCCAGCAGCCCATGGGGACAGGAGTCCGGAGGCTACACCTTC.

J is TRBJ1-1 and V is TRBV10-3; the match to TRBD1 covers 8 bases. Trimming at V came to 6 bases and at J to 4 bases, leaving 7 bases not matched to a gene. This CDR3 is 14 amino acids long. Germline values: CDR1 ENHRY, CDR2 SYGVKD. The CDR3 nucleotides read TGTGCCATCAGCTGGACAGGGACGGGCACTGAAGCTTTCTTT. As protein: CAISWTGTGTEAFF.

The chain joins TRBV18 to TRBJ1-4; 9 bases are a match to TRBD1. Trimming at V came to 3 bases and at J to 6 bases, leaving 5 bases not matched to a gene. CDR3 length: 15 residues. Germline values: CDR1 KGHSH, CDR2 LQKENI. The CDR3 loop is CASSPTGQGDEKLFF. CDR3 coding DNA: TGTGCCAGCTCACCGACGGGACAGGGTGATGAAAAACTGTTTTTT.

The chain's CDR3 is CASSSTTGTLYEQYF. For the CDR3, the DNA is TGTGCCAGCAGTTCGACGACAGGGACGTTATACGAGCAGTACTTC. The chain has TRBV6-6 and TRBJ2-7; 7 bases map to TRBD1. The V gene's germline CDR1 is MNHNY and CDR2 SVGAGI (reference sequence). The CDR3 runs to 15 residues. V gave up 4 bases and J gave up 4 bases; unmatched junction bases: 10.

The chain has TRBV11-2 and TRBJ1-1; D is perhaps TRBD1 (5 bases). Germline lookup yields CDR1 SGHAT and CDR2 FQNNGV. Between the trimmed V and J ends, which lost 5 bases and 1 base, there was a span of 14 bases. This CDR3 is built from 15 residues. The CDR3 here is CASSPMGGWNTEAFF. For the CDR3, the DNA is TGTGCCAGCAGCCCCATGGGGGGATGGAACACTGAAGCTTTCTTT.